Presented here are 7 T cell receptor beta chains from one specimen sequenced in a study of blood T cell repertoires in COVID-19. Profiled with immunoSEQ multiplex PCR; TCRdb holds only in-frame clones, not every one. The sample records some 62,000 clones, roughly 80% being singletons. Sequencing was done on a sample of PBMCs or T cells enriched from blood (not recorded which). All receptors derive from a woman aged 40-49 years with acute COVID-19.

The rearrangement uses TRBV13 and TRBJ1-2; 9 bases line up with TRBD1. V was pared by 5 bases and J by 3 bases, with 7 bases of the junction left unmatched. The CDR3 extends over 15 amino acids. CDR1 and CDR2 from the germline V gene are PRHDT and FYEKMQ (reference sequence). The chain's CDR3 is CASSAGYRGHYGYTF. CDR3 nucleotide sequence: TGTGCCAGCAGCGCCGGATACAGGGGGCACTATGGCTACACCTTC.

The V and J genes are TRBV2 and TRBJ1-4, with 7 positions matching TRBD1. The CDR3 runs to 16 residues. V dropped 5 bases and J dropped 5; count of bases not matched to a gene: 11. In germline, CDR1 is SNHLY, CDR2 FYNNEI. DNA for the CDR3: TGTGCCAGCAGTTCGCACCCCGGGACAGAGAATGAAAAACTGTTTTTT. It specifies CASSSHPGTENEKLFF. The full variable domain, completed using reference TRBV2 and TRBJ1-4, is EPEVTQTPSHQVTQMGQEVILRCVPISNHLYFYWYRQILGQKVEFLVSFYNNEISEKSEIFDDQFSVERPDGSNFTLKIRSTKLEDSAMYFCASSSHPGTENEKLFFGSGTQLSVL.

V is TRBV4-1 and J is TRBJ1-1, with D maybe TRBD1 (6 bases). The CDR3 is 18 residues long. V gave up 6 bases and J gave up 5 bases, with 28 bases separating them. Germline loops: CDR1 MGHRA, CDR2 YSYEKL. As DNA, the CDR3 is TGCGCCAGCAGACCCAGAAGTCGGGGGGGCAGAGTGGAAACTGAAGCTTTCTTT. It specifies CASRPRSRGGRVETEAFF.

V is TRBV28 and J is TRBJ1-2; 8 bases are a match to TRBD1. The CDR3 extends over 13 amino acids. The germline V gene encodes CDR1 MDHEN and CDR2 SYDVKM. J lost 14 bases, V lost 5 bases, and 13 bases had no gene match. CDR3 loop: CASSVSGTGKTTF. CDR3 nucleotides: TGTGCCAGCAGTGTCTCCGGGACAGGAAAAACAACCTTC.

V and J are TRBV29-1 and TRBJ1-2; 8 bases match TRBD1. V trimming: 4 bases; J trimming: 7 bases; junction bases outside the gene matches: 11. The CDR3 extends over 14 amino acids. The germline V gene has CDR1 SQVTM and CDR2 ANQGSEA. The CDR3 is CSVVSRDRFFGYTF. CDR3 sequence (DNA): TGCAGCGTTGTGAGTAGGGACAGGTTTTTTGGCTACACCTTC.

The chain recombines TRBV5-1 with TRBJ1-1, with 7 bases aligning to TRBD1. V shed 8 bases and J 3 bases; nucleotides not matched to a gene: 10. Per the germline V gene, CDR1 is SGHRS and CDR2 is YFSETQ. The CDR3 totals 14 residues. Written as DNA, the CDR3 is TGCGCCAGTAGAGATAGACAGGGCGACACTGAAGCTTTCTTT. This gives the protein CASRDRQGDTEAFF.

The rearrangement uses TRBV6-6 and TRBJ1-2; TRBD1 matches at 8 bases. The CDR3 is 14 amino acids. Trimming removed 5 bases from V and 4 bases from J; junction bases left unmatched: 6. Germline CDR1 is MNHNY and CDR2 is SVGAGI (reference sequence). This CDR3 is CASSPDRGFYGYTF. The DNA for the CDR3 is TGTGCCAGCAGTCCTGACAGGGGATTCTATGGCTACACCTTC.